Each of the 20 T cell receptor beta chains below was sequenced from the same sample in a study of shared clonotypes between healthy human individuals. TCRdb keeps only in-frame clones here, not all; method: immunoSEQ multiplex PCR. The sample includes some 1,100,000 clones, about 84% seen only once; the top ten take under 0.65%. Sequences were obtained from memory CD4+ T cells from PBMCs. Subset described: CD45RA-negative fraction. The source is a man aged 18 to 35 in good health. Some clones in this sample may be carry-over from other donors' samples.

The chain is built from TRBV7-3 and TRBJ1-1, with a weak D call TRBD1 (6 bases). CDR3 length: 15 amino acids. CDR1 is SGHTA, CDR2 FQGTGA, per germline. V shed 2 bases and J shed 4 bases, with 14 bases lying between them. The chain's CDR3 is CASSLSSDRSTEAFF. CDR3 sequence (DNA): TGTGCCAGCAGCTTATCATCCGACAGGTCCACTGAAGCTTTCTTT. The whole variable domain, filled in from reference TRBV7-3 and TRBJ1-1, reads GAGVSQTPSNKVTEKGKYVELRCDPISGHTALYWYRQSLGQGPEFLIYFQGTGAADDSGLPNDRFFAVRPEGSVSTLKIQRTERGDSAVYLCASSLSSDRSTEAFFGQGTRLTVV.

The gene calls are TRBV5-6 and TRBJ2-1, with 7 bases aligning to TRBD1. Trimming cost V 4 bases and J 3 bases; bases outside gene matches: 13. The CDR3 loop spans 17 amino acids. Germline assignment: CDR1 SGHDT and CDR2 YYEEEE. The CDR3 is CASSRRRDSSVYNEQFF. CDR3 DNA sequence: TGTGCCAGCAGCCGGAGACGGGACAGCTCCGTCTACAATGAGCAGTTCTTC.

This rearrangement joins TRBV4-1 to TRBJ1-4, with D possibly TRBD1 on 5 matching bases. Trimming removed 2 bases at V and 4 bases at J, with 20 bases between. This CDR3 is built from 18 residues. Germline V gives CDR1 MGHRA, CDR2 YSYEKL. The CDR3 loop reads CASSQRGEGWGLNEKLFF. The CDR3, as DNA: TGCGCCAGCAGCCAAAGAGGGGAGGGATGGGGCCTTAATGAAAAACTGTTTTTT.

This rearrangement joins TRBV27 to TRBJ2-5, with 11 bases lining up with TRBD2. The CDR3 extends over 14 amino acids. The V gene's germline CDR1 is MNHEY and CDR2 SMNVEV (reference sequence). The junction had 5 bases not matched to a gene; V was cut back by 6 bases and J by 5 bases. The CDR3 here is CASRYLAGGETQYF. CDR3 DNA sequence: TGTGCCAGCAGATATCTAGCGGGAGGCGAGACCCAGTACTTC.

Turning to this clone: The conserved closing phenylalanine or tryptophan is absent in this CDR3, likely reflecting a read error. Because the CDR3's place on the DNA is in doubt, the DNA is left out and the CDR3 is given as listed by TCRdb. This chain connects TRBV15 to TRBJ2-7; the DNA was not used to check the table's D call, TRBD1. The CDR3 adds up to 16 amino acids, both ends counted. Germline CDR1 reads LNHNV; CDR2 reads YYDKDF (reference sequence). CDR3 protein: CATSRLTGDRAGSDFI.

V usage is TRBV28 and J usage is TRBJ2-7; the D gene could be TRBD1 or TRBD2 (6 bases each). The CDR3 length is 16 residues. CDR1 MDHEN and CDR2 SYDVKM come from the germline V gene. Trimming removed 9 bases at V and 0 bases at J, with 21 bases between. The CDR3 is CASITFSGGGSYEQYF. Here the CDR3 DNA reads TGTGCCAGTATAACCTTTAGCGGAGGGGGCTCCTACGAGCAGTACTTC.

This chain connects TRBV5-1 to TRBJ2-7; the D gene is possibly TRBD2 (6 bases). Germline V CDR1 and CDR2: SGHRS, YFSETQ. The CDR3 extends over 14 amino acids. Between the trimmed V and J ends, which lost 1 base and 7 bases, there was a span of 15 bases. The CDR3 loop reads CASSLSGLLGEQYF. The CDR3 nucleotides are TGCGCCAGCAGCTTGAGCGGGTTGCTCGGTGAGCAGTACTTC.

This chain connects TRBV6-5 to TRBJ2-4; TRBD2 matches 10 bases. CDR3 length equals 15 residues. CDR1 MNHEY and CDR2 SVGAGI come from the germline V gene. V was clipped by 5 bases and J by 5 bases; unmatched bases: 6. CDR3 DNA sequence: TGTGCCAGCAGTAACCTCAGCGGGAGGGAAAACATTCAGTACTTC. Translation gives CASSNLSGRENIQYF.

About this clone: Other DNA sequences in the sample encode the same CDR3. The chain uses TRBV28 and TRBJ1-2; no clear D gene. CDR3 length equals 12 residues. The V gene's germline CDR1 is MDHEN and CDR2 SYDVKM. Trimming pared 3 bases from V and 4 bases from J, leaving 6 bases between. The CDR3 DNA reads as TGTGCCAGCAGTTTGAACGGCTATGGCTACACCTTC. Protein product: CASSLNGYGYTF.

The V and J genes are TRBV7-3 and TRBJ2-2; 7 bases line up with TRBD2. V lost 2 bases, J lost 4 bases, and 1 base stayed unmatched. In germline, CDR1 is SGHTA, CDR2 FQGTGA. This CDR3 contains 14 residues. CDR3 sequence reads: CASSLAGVTGELFF. The CDR3 DNA follows: TGTGCCAGCAGCTTAGCGGGGGTCACCGGGGAGCTGTTTTTT.

This clone has only a few counts. V gene TRBV7-9 combines with J gene TRBJ2-7, with D perhaps TRBD1 (5 bases). This CDR3 region has 14 residues. V was clipped by 7 bases and J by 0 bases, with 13 bases between them. The germline CDR1 and CDR2 sequences are SEHNR and FQNEAQ (reference sequence). CDR3 sequence: CASTPTTASYEQYF. The CDR3 DNA is TGTGCCAGCACCCCAACGACAGCCTCCTACGAGCAGTACTTC.

This chain joins TRBV7-8 and TRBJ1-1; TRBD1 might be the D (5 bases). This CDR3 is built from 14 residues. The V end lost 3 bases, the J end lost 1 base, and 9 bases lay between the germline ends. The germline gives CDR1 SGHVS, CDR2 FQNEAQ. The CDR3 is CASSFRQGNTEAFF. CDR3 nucleotides: TGTGCCAGCAGCTTTAGGCAGGGGAACACTGAAGCTTTCTTT.

There are a few counts of this clone. The chain carries TRBV6-1 and TRBJ1-5; D gene ambiguous. Trimming shortened V by 1 base and J by 4 bases, and 5 bases separated the two germline ends. CDR1 is MNHNS and CDR2 is SASEGT in the germline V gene. This CDR3 contains 13 residues. The CDR3 nucleotides read TGTGCCAGCAGTGAAGACGGGAATCAGCCCCAGCATTTT. It encodes CASSEDGNQPQHF.

This clone has more than one count but fewer than ten. The CDR3 sequence: CASSFRRGNEQFF. CDR3 bases: TGTGCCAGCAGTTTCCGACGAGGCAATGAGCAGTTCTTC. The chain joins TRBV27 to TRBJ2-1; D is ambiguous. CDR1 is MNHEY, CDR2 SMNVEV, per germline (reference sequence). The CDR3 runs to 13 residues. V dropped 3 bases and J dropped 6 bases, with 9 bases sitting between them.

This clone was observed a handful of times. The genes are TRBV27 and TRBJ2-6; maybe TRBD1 (8 bases). Germline-derived CDR1 and CDR2 are MNHEY and SMNVEV (reference sequence). This CDR3 has 18 amino acids. Trimming pared 6 bases from V and 2 bases from J, leaving 20 bases between. The CDR3: CASSPTWTGRAGANVLTF. CDR3 DNA: TGTGCCAGCAGCCCCACTTGGACAGGGAGGGCTGGGGCCAACGTCCTGACTTTC.

The chain combines TRBV25-1 with TRBJ2-7; D is possibly TRBD1 (6 bases). The CDR3 spans 15 residues. V lost 5 bases and J 2 bases, leaving 16 bases between the germline ends. Germline loops: CDR1 MGHDK, CDR2 SYGVNS. Here the CDR3 reads CASSPPGHRTYEQYF. The DNA of the CDR3 is TGTGCCAGCAGTCCTCCGGGACACAGAACCTACGAGCAGTACTTC.

With regard to this clone: A far larger clone is a single base away, which makes a read error likely. The chain employs TRBV7-3 and TRBJ1-1; 8 bases match TRBD1. The CDR3 consists of 13 residues. V trimming: 5 bases; J trimming: 4 bases; junction bases outside the gene matches: 3. The germline gives CDR1 SGHTA, CDR2 FQGTGA. The CDR3 DNA reads as TGTGCCAGCAGCGCCGGACAGGGCACTGAAGCTTTCTTT. Residues: CASSAGQGTEAFF.

The chain has TRBV2 and TRBJ2-5, with D possibly TRBD2 on 6 matching bases. Between the trimmed V and J ends, which lost 4 bases and 5 bases, there was a span of 14 bases. CDR1 SNHLY and CDR2 FYNNEI come from the germline V gene. This CDR3 has 14 residues. The CDR3 bases are TGTGCCAGCAGTGGGGCAGCGGGCGGGGAGACCCAGTACTTC. Amino acids: CASSGAAGGETQYF. The variable domain in full, completed from reference TRBV2 and TRBJ2-5, reads EPEVTQTPSHQVTQMGQEVILRCVPISNHLYFYWYRQILGQKVEFLVSFYNNEISEKSEIFDDQFSVERPDGSNFTLKIRSTKLEDSAMYFCASSGAAGGETQYFGPGTRLLVL.

The chain is built from TRBV6-1 and TRBJ2-2; D tentatively reads TRBD1 or TRBD2 (6 bases each). Germline V gives CDR1 MNHNS, CDR2 SASEGT. This CDR3 is 15 amino acids long. The germline V and J ends were trimmed by 8 bases and 6 bases, with 19 bases remaining between them. CDR3 coding DNA: TGTGCCAGCCGGGGGAGCTGGGGGCTCGCCGGGGAGCTGTTTTTT. Amino acids: CASRGSWGLAGELFF.

This clone has at least ten counts. This chain uses TRBV30 with TRBJ2-5; tentative D call: TRBD2 (6 bases). The CDR3 spans 12 residues. V shed 2 bases and J shed 12 bases, with 16 bases lying between them. Germline lookup yields CDR1 GTSNPN and CDR2 SVGIG (reference sequence). This CDR3 is CAWSSPGLPKYF. CDR3 nucleotides: TGTGCCTGGAGTTCCCCGGGACTCCCAAAGTACTTC.